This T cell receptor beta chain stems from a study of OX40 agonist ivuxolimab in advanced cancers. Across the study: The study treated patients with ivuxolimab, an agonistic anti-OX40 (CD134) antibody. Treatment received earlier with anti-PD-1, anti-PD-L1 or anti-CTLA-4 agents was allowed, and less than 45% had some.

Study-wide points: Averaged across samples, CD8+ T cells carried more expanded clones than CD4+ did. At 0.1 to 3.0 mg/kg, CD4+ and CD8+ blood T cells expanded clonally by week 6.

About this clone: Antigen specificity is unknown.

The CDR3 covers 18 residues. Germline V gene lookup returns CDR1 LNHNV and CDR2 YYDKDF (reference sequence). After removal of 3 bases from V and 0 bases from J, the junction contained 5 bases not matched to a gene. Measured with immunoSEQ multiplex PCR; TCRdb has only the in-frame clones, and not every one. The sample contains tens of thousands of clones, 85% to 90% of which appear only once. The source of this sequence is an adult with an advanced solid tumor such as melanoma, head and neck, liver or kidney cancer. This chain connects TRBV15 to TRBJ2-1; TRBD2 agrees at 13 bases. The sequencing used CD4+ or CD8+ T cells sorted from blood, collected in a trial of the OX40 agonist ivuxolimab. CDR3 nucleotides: TGTGCCACCAGCAGGGATTGGACTAGCGGGAGCTCCTACAATGAGCAGTTCTTC. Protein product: CATSRDWTSGSSYNEQFF.